This T cell receptor (beta chain) was identified during a study of OX40 agonist ivuxolimab in advanced cancers. Study-wide points: Some nonresponders additionally presented with little normalized T-cell clonal expansion.

Worth noting for this clone: The target antigen is unknown.

CDR3 size: 11 residues. The germline V gene has CDR1 MNHEY and CDR2 SMNVEV (reference sequence). V dropped 5 bases and J dropped 3 bases, with 3 bases sitting between them. The data were produced by immunoSEQ multiplex PCR, yet TCRdb's version contains in-frame clones alone and is incomplete. The sample holds over 70,000 clones, 70% to 90% seen once. The sequences come from CD4+ or CD8+ T cells sorted from blood, collected in a trial of the OX40 agonist ivuxolimab. The TCR sequence derives from an adult with an advanced solid tumor such as melanoma, head and neck, liver or kidney cancer. The genes are TRBV27 and TRBJ2-3, with no clear D. CDR3 in amino acids: CASSPTDTQYF. CDR3 nucleotide sequence: TGTGCCAGCAGTCCAACAGATACGCAGTATTTT.